These 27 T cell receptor beta chains came from one sample sequenced in a study of identical twins. TCRdb itself ran the 5' RACE reads through MiXCR, one entry per CDR3 protein. The sample yields fewer than 900,000 distinct CDR3 sequences, roughly 20% seen once. The same sample was also used in a study of T cells expressing NK-cell markers.

Material: PBMCs. These receptors all stem from a young woman in good health.

This chain uses TRBV20-1 with TRBJ2-3, with TRBD2 identical over 8 bases. The CDR3 spans 14 residues. The trim removed 5 bases at V and 3 bases at J, leaving 7 bases unmatched. In germline, CDR1 is DFQATT, CDR2 SNEGSKA (reference sequence). CDR3: CSADPGLGTDTQYF. In DNA, the CDR3 is TGCAGTGCTGACCCGGGACTAGGAACAGATACGCAGTATTTT.

J is TRBJ2-1 and V is TRBV6-1, with 15 positions matching TRBD2. CDR3 length: 16 amino acids. The J segment lost 7 bases and the V segment lost 1 base, leaving 2 bases of the junction unmatched. From germline, CDR1 is MNHNS and CDR2 SASEGT. The CDR3 loop reads CASSEVGTSGRNEQFF. The DNA for the CDR3 is TGTGCCAGCAGTGAAGTGGGGACTAGCGGGAGGAATGAGCAGTTCTTC.

This sequence joins TRBV12-3 or TRBV12-4 and TRBJ2-7; D gene uncertain. The CDR3 has 17 amino acids. Between the trimmed V and J ends, which lost 6 bases and 2 bases, there was a span of 23 bases. CDR3 loop: CASSSVGLTRWTYEQYF. The CDR3 DNA reads TGTGCCAGCAGCTCCGTTGGCTTAACGCGGTGGACCTACGAGCAGTACTTC.

The chain joins TRBV27 to TRBJ2-1; a possible D gene is TRBD1 (6 bases). CDR1 and CDR2 (germline): MNHEY, SMNVEV (reference sequence). The CDR3 extends over 16 amino acids. V lost 1 base and J 4 bases, leaving 14 bases between the germline ends. The CDR3 DNA follows: TGTGCCAGCAGTTTATTGGTTGGGCAGGGGTACAATGAGCAGTTCTTC. Protein sequence: CASSLLVGQGYNEQFF.

J is TRBJ1-3 and V is TRBV7-2; no firm D call. CDR3 length equals 15 residues. Looked up from germline, CDR1 is SGHTA and CDR2 is FQGNSA. The germline V and J ends were trimmed by 5 bases and 3 bases, with 14 bases remaining between them. The CDR3 bases are TGTGCCAGCAGCATCGGTGGAACCGTTGGAAACACCATATATTTT. Amino acid sequence: CASSIGGTVGNTIYF.

This clonotype was recorded a few times. The chain is built from TRBV2 and TRBJ1-1, with D perhaps matching TRBD1 (5 bases). The CDR3 is 14 residues long. Trimming removed 1 base from V and 4 bases from J, with 10 bases in between. From germline, CDR1 is SNHLY and CDR2 FYNNEI. CDR3 amino acids: CASSEDGRGTEAFF. The CDR3 nucleotides are TGTGCCAGCAGTGAAGACGGTAGGGGCACTGAAGCTTTCTTT.

This clonotype was detected a few times. The chain employs TRBV5-1 and TRBJ2-7; D possibly corresponds to TRBD1 (6 bases). V lost 4 bases to trimming and J lost 3 bases, with 11 bases between them. CDR3 length equals 13 residues. Germline-derived CDR1 and CDR2 are SGHRS and YFSETQ. Written as DNA, the CDR3 is TGCGCCAGCAGCCCCACAGGGCTCTACGAGCAGTACTTC. Protein sequence: CASSPTGLYEQYF.

The chain links TRBV18 to TRBJ2-2; D perhaps matches TRBD2 (6 bases). The V end lost 2 bases, the J end lost 3 bases, and 10 bases lay between the germline ends. This CDR3 contains 15 residues. Germline V gene lookup returns CDR1 KGHSH and CDR2 LQKENI. CDR3 sequence (DNA): TGTGCCAGCTCACCAGATCTAGCGCACACCGGGGAGCTGTTTTTT. Translated, it gives CASSPDLAHTGELFF.

The chain carries TRBV18 and TRBJ1-1; D unclear. V lost 2 bases and J 1 base, leaving 11 bases between the germline ends. Germline CDR1 and CDR2: KGHSH and LQKENI. CDR3 size: 15 residues. DNA for the CDR3: TGTGCCAGCTCACCAAGGTTTGTGCCGAACACTGAAGCTTTCTTT. Amino acid sequence: CASSPRFVPNTEAFF.

This clonotype came up a few times. V gene TRBV12-3 or TRBV12-4 combines with J gene TRBJ1-6; D is uncertain. V dropped 3 bases and J dropped 9 bases, with 9 bases sitting between them. CDR3 size: 13 residues. The CDR3 nucleotides are TGTGCCAGCAGTTTGTTTAGACGTTCACCCCTCCACTTT. This translates into CASSLFRRSPLHF.

This clonotype was counted many times. This chain connects TRBV7-9 to TRBJ2-3; no firm D call. CDR1 and CDR2 from the germline V gene are SEHNR and FQNEAQ (reference sequence). CDR3 size: 13 residues. V dropped 4 bases and J dropped 2 bases, with 7 bases sitting between them. As DNA, the CDR3 is TGTGCCAGCAGCTCTCACTACACAGATACGCAGTATTTT. It specifies CASSSHYTDTQYF.

This clonotype was observed a few times. The J gene is TRBJ2-2, the V gene TRBV20-1; D is undetermined. The CDR3 loop spans 13 amino acids. V lost 4 bases and J 6 bases, leaving 12 bases between the germline ends. Germline V gene sequence: CDR1 DFQATT, CDR2 SNEGSKA (reference sequence). In nucleotides, the CDR3 is TGCAGTGCTACCCAAGGAAATTCCGGGGAGCTGTTTTTT. It translates to CSATQGNSGELFF.

This clonotype has a count of ten or more. The chain is built from TRBV29-1 and TRBJ2-5; 8 nucleotides match TRBD1. Trimming cost V 7 bases and J 3 bases; bases outside gene matches: 10. CDR1 is SQVTM, CDR2 ANQGSEA, per germline. The CDR3 sequence is 14 residues long. CDR3 DNA: TGCAGCGGTGACGACAGGGGTAGTAAAGAGACCCAGTACTTC. Its translation: CSGDDRGSKETQYF.

The J gene is TRBJ2-7, the V gene TRBV12-3 or TRBV12-4; D ambiguous. The CDR3 runs to 12 residues. Deletions cut 2 bases from V and 5 bases from J, with 7 bases between. The CDR3 coding sequence is TGTGCCAGCAGTTTAAGGGTGGACGAGCAGTACTTC. It yields the protein CASSLRVDEQYF.

This clonotype has more than one count but fewer than ten. The genes are TRBV6-1 and TRBJ1-5; possible D gene TRBD1, 6 bases. Per germline, CDR1 MNHNS and CDR2 SASEGT. The V and J ends lost 4 bases and 6 bases respectively, with 10 bases between them. The CDR3 length is 13 residues. CDR3 sequence: CASSGLQGQPQHF. The CDR3 DNA reads as TGTGCCAGCAGTGGGTTACAGGGTCAGCCCCAGCATTTT.

This clonotype was observed a few times. The chain links TRBV7-9 to TRBJ1-4; D perhaps matches TRBD1 (5 bases). The CDR3 is 14 residues long. The V gene lost 7 bases and the J gene lost 5 bases, with 14 bases spanning the gap. Germline V gives CDR1 SEHNR, CDR2 FQNEAQ (reference sequence). The chain's CDR3 is CASTLGWGNEKLFF. The DNA for the CDR3 is TGTGCCAGCACCCTCGGATGGGGGAATGAAAAACTGTTTTTT.

The chain couples TRBV6-5 to TRBJ1-2, with D maybe TRBD1 (6 bases). The CDR3 has 15 amino acids. Germline V gene lookup returns CDR1 MNHEY and CDR2 SVGAGI. Trimming stripped 0 bases from V and 4 bases from J, with 12 bases between. For the CDR3, the DNA is TGTGCCAGCAGTTACTCTAGGGGGGCTAGCTATGGCTACACCTTC. As protein: CASSYSRGASYGYTF.

V usage is TRBV9 and J usage is TRBJ2-1, with a possible D match to TRBD2 (5 bases). The CDR3 totals 16 residues. With 4 bases removed from V and 7 bases from J, the gap between germline ends came to 21 bases. Per the germline V gene, CDR1 is SGDLS and CDR2 is YYNGEE. In nucleotides, the CDR3 is TGTGCCAGCAGCCCCGACCCCATTAGCCGCGGGAATGAGCAGTTCTTC. This gives the protein CASSPDPISRGNEQFF.

The chain links TRBV18 to TRBJ2-7; TRBD1 is a possible D gene (6 bases). The V end lost 2 bases, the J end lost 5 bases, and 16 bases lay between the germline ends. This CDR3 comprises 15 residues. Germline values: CDR1 KGHSH, CDR2 LQKENI. CDR3 sequence reads: CASSPFRQAAHEQYF. CDR3 in DNA: TGTGCCAGCTCACCATTTCGACAGGCCGCCCACGAGCAGTACTTC.

A few counts support this clonotype. The chain is built from TRBV20-1 and TRBJ2-5, with D tentatively TRBD1 (7 bases). The germline V and J ends were trimmed by 3 bases and 5 bases, with 16 bases remaining between them. The CDR3 sequence is 14 residues long. Germline CDR1 and CDR2: DFQATT and SNEGSKA (reference sequence). CDR3 amino acids: CSASQGGPSETQYF. The CDR3 coding sequence is TGCAGTGCTAGTCAGGGGGGACCTTCCGAGACCCAGTACTTC.

The chain recombines TRBV10-2 with TRBJ1-5; D remains ambiguous. The CDR3 covers 13 residues. Per germline, CDR1 WSHSY and CDR2 SAAADI. V lost 0 bases, J lost 5 bases, and 5 bases lay in between. CDR3 loop: CASSESSYQPQHF. Here the CDR3 DNA reads TGCGCCAGCAGTGAGTCCAGCTATCAGCCCCAGCATTTT.

The table lists this clonotype with a few counts. This chain connects TRBV15 to TRBJ1-6, with D possibly TRBD1 on 5 matching bases. The CDR3 contains 15 residues. CDR1 is LNHNV, CDR2 YYDKDF, per germline (reference sequence). The V end was cut by 0 bases, the J end by 10 bases, with 13 bases between. CDR3 loop: CATSRDPGYGSPLHF. CDR3 DNA sequence: TGTGCCACCAGCAGAGACCCAGGGTATGGGTCACCCCTCCACTTT.

This sequence joins TRBV18 and TRBJ2-3; the D gene could be TRBD1 or TRBD2 (6 bases each). Germline values: CDR1 KGHSH, CDR2 LQKENI. This CDR3 region has 14 residues. V lost 3 bases and J 4 bases, leaving 11 bases between the germline ends. CDR3 sequence reads: CASSPVGGADTQYF. CDR3 in DNA: TGTGCCAGCTCACCCGTCGGGGGCGCAGATACGCAGTATTTT.

In this sample, this clonotype turned up a few times. The chain couples TRBV20-1 to TRBJ1-1; TRBD1 matches at 8 bases. The CDR3 loop spans 15 amino acids. Per the germline V gene, CDR1 is DFQATT and CDR2 is SNEGSKA (reference sequence). V shed 5 bases, J shed 0 bases, and the junction held 8 bases outside the gene matches. The CDR3 nucleotides read TGCAGTGCTGCACAGGGGGTGGGAATGAACACTGAAGCTTTCTTT. Translated, it gives CSAAQGVGMNTEAFF.

The V call is TRBV7-9, the J call TRBJ2-6; no clear D gene. CDR1 is SEHNR, CDR2 FQNEAQ, per germline (reference sequence). This CDR3 comprises 15 residues. V dropped 5 bases and J dropped 2 bases, with 10 bases sitting between them. This CDR3 is CASSMQGAGANVLTF. CDR3 in DNA: TGTGCCAGCAGCATGCAAGGCGCTGGGGCCAACGTCCTGACTTTC.

There are a few counts of this clonotype. The V and J genes are TRBV20-1 and TRBJ2-7, with D perhaps matching TRBD2 (5 bases). The germline CDR1 and CDR2 sequences are DFQATT and SNEGSKA (reference sequence). This CDR3 is 12 amino acids long. Trimming stripped 3 bases from V and 6 bases from J, with 12 bases between. The CDR3: CSASSGGREQYF. CDR3 in DNA: TGCAGTGCTAGCTCTGGAGGTCGCGAGCAGTACTTC.

There are a few counts of this clonotype. The chain links TRBV25-1 to TRBJ2-3; D is possibly TRBD1 (6 bases). Germline assignment: CDR1 MGHDK and CDR2 SYGVNS. V lost 4 bases to trimming and J lost 4 bases, with 12 bases between them. CDR3 size: 14 residues. This CDR3 is CASSVTGLADTQYF. CDR3 DNA: TGTGCCAGCAGTGTCACAGGGCTGGCAGATACGCAGTATTTT.